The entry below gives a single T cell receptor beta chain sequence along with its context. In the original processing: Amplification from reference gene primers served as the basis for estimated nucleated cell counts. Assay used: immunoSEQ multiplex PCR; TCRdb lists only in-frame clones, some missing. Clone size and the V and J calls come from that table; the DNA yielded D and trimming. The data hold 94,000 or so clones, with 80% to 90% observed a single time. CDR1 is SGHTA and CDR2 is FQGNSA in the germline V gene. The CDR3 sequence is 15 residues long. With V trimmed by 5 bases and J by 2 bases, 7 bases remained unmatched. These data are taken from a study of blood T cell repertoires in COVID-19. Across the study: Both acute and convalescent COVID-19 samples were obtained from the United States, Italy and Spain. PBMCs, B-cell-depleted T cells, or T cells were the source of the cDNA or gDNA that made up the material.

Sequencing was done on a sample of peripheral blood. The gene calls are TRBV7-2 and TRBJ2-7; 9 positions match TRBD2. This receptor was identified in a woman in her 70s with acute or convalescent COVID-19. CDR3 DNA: TGTGCCAGCAGCCTAGGACTAGCGCCAACCTACGAGCAGTACTTC. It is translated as CASSLGLAPTYEQYF.